This TCR beta chain was captured in a study of cytotoxic CD8 clonotypes in ibrutinib-treated CLL. Study-wide results and limits: Against age-matched healthy donors, baseline clonality ran higher and tracked circulating CD8+ T-cell counts. Lymph node repertoires were not studied, and sampling times were unmatched.

Clones were sequenced by immunoSEQ multiplex PCR, and TCRdb holds only the in-frame ones, with some missing. The profile shows 35,000 or so clones, 60% to 80% of them singletons. CDR3 length: 17 amino acids. After removal of 4 bases from V and 4 bases from J, the junction contained 14 bases not matched to a gene. The V gene's germline CDR1 is SGDLS and CDR2 YYNGEE. Remarks on this clone: What it recognizes is unknown.

This receptor was taken from a human donor with chronic lymphocytic leukemia. V is TRBV9 and J is TRBJ2-7, with 10 bases aligning to TRBD2. The specimen comprised PBMCs, sampled at disease progression, from a patient treated with ibrutinib. CDR3 sequence: CASSPPGLAGVGYEQYF. CDR3 DNA: TGTGCCAGCAGCCCTCCCGGGCTAGCGGGGGTAGGGTACGAGCAGTACTTC.